The source of this TCR beta chain is a study of cytotoxic CD8 clonotypes in ibrutinib-treated CLL. Study details: Roughly 10 relapsed/refractory, about 14 treatment-naive; about 17 IGHV unmutated.

This CDR3 comprises 13 residues. Trimming took off 3 bases at V and 0 bases at J, with 3 bases between the two ends. Germline values: CDR1 KGHSH, CDR2 LQKENI. Turning to this clone: Its antigen is as yet unknown.

Clones were read by immunoSEQ multiplex PCR, and TCRdb kept only the in-frame ones, dropping some. The sample lists approximately 140,000 clones, under 95% occurring once. The study, taken as a whole, reports: At baseline, clonality was higher than in age-matched healthy donors and correlated with CD8+ counts. Whereas clonality rose at ibrutinib response, it declined toward baseline at progression.

The sequenced sample was PBMCs, obtained after 12 months of ibrutinib treatment. The chain uses TRBV18 and TRBJ2-1, with no clear D. The TCR sequence derives from a human donor with chronic lymphocytic leukemia. CDR3 in amino acids: CASSPGSYNEQFF. The CDR3 coding sequence is TGTGCCAGCTCACCTGGCTCCTACAATGAGCAGTTCTTC.